The 20 T cell receptor beta chains listed next were all sequenced from one sample in a study of T cells in localized non-small cell lung cancer. Clones were sequenced by immunoSEQ multiplex PCR, and TCRdb holds only the in-frame ones, with some missing. The table lists roughly 16,000 clones, about 88% of them singletons. Sample: peripheral blood, taken before any cancer treatment. The receptors shown here come from a male donor older than 55 with stage I lung adenocarcinoma.

The V and J genes are TRBV19 and TRBJ1-2; D ambiguous. The CDR3 length is 13 residues. Germline CDR1 is LNHDA and CDR2 is SQIVND (reference sequence). Trimming stripped 5 bases from V and 3 bases from J, with 10 bases between. The CDR3 nucleotides read TGTGCCAGTAGTGAGTACAAGGACTATGGCTACACCTTC. This gives the protein CASSEYKDYGYTF.

The chain has TRBV7-2 and TRBJ2-3; 10 bases are a match to TRBD2. The CDR3 length is 14 residues. J was trimmed by 5 bases and V by 4 bases; bases with no gene match: 3. Germline V gene data show CDR1 as SGHTA and CDR2 as FQGNSA. CDR3 region: CASSSSGGQDTQYF. CDR3 bases: TGTGCCAGCAGCTCTAGCGGGGGTCAAGATACGCAGTATTTT.

CDR3 amino acids: CASRGTAIAETQYF. CDR3 bases: TGTGCCAGCAGGGGGACAGCGATAGCAGAGACCCAGTACTTC. The chain couples TRBV2 to TRBJ2-5; TRBD1 agrees at 7 bases. Looked up from germline, CDR1 is SNHLY and CDR2 is FYNNEI. The V gene end was trimmed by 6 bases and the J gene end by 4 bases; junction bases not matched to a gene: 8. CDR3 length equals 14 residues. Full variable domain (rest looked up from reference TRBV2 and TRBJ2-5): EPEVTQTPSHQVTQMGQEVILRCVPISNHLYFYWYRQILGQKVEFLVSFYNNEISEKSEIFDDQFSVERPDGSNFTLKIRSTKLEDSAMYFCASRGTAIAETQYFGPGTRLLVL.

This chain connects TRBV6-5 to TRBJ1-4; D possibly corresponds to TRBD1 (6 bases). Germline CDR1 reads MNHEY; CDR2 reads SVGAGI. The CDR3 covers 13 residues. V gave up 10 bases and J gave up 7 bases, with 16 bases separating them. The CDR3 region has the DNA TGTGCCATCGCCCGGGGGCTGGGTGAAAAACTGTTTTTT. Residues: CAIARGLGEKLFF.

J is TRBJ2-5 and V is TRBV19; weak D call: TRBD1 (5 bases). Germline V gene data show CDR1 as LNHDA and CDR2 as SQIVND (reference sequence). The CDR3 runs to 12 residues. The V gene lost 8 bases and the J gene lost 2 bases, with 9 bases spanning the gap. CDR3 residues: CASGREQETQYF. The CDR3 coding sequence is TGTGCCAGTGGCAGGGAACAAGAGACCCAGTACTTC.

This chain uses TRBV5-1 with TRBJ1-1; no definite D call. Germline loops: CDR1 SGHRS, CDR2 YFSETQ. CDR3 size: 13 residues. V was cut by 9 bases and J by 1 base, with 13 bases left in between. The CDR3 bases are TGCGCCACCAAGAGTGACCCGAACACTGAAGCTTTCTTT. Its translation: CATKSDPNTEAFF.

This clone was observed a single time. The chain joins TRBV2 to TRBJ1-1, with D perhaps TRBD1 (5 bases). The CDR3 sequence is 13 residues long. Trimming removed 8 bases from V and 3 bases from J, with 13 bases in between. The V gene's germline CDR1 is SNHLY and CDR2 FYNNEI. The CDR3 loop reads CASRIRGDTEAFF. The CDR3 nucleotides are TGTGCCAGCCGGATACGGGGGGACACTGAAGCTTTCTTT.

The gene calls are TRBV7-6 and TRBJ1-1; D perhaps matches TRBD1 (6 bases). Trimming shortened V by 5 bases and J by 1 base, and 11 bases separated the two germline ends. There are 14 residues in the CDR3. CDR1 and CDR2 (germline): SGHVS, FNYEAQ. DNA for the CDR3: TGTGCCAGCAGCCCGGGGGCGCCGAACACTGAAGCTTTCTTT. Residues: CASSPGAPNTEAFF.

This sequence joins TRBV5-1 and TRBJ1-1; 7 nucleotides agree with TRBD1. The CDR3 covers 14 residues. Germline V gene lookup returns CDR1 SGHRS and CDR2 YFSETQ. Trimming at V came to 4 bases and at J to 9 bases, leaving 12 bases not matched to a gene. The CDR3 bases are TGCGCCAGCAGCGACGCCGGGACAGAGTCTAAAGCTTTCTTT. This gives the protein CASSDAGTESKAFF. Using reference TRBV5-1 and TRBJ1-1 for the parts outside the CDR3, the full variable domain is KAGVTQTPRYLIKTRGQQVTLSCSPISGHRSVSWYQQTPGQGLQFLFEYFSETQRNKGNFPGRFSGRQFSNSRSEMNVSTLELGDSALYLCASSDAGTESKAFFGQGTRLTVV.

The chain has TRBV5-1 and TRBJ1-1; no reliable D call. The CDR3 is 15 residues long. CDR1 is SGHRS and CDR2 is YFSETQ in the germline V gene. V lost 2 bases to trimming and J lost 3 bases, with 14 bases between them. The CDR3 region is CASSLGFGGDTEAFF. The CDR3 coding sequence is TGCGCCAGCAGCTTAGGGTTCGGTGGGGACACTGAAGCTTTCTTT.

The rearrangement links TRBV7-2 to TRBJ2-1, with 9 bases fitting TRBD2. The germline V gene has CDR1 SGHTA and CDR2 FQGNSA. V dropped 6 bases and J dropped 10; count of bases not matched to a gene: 4. The CDR3 totals 12 residues. The CDR3 loop reads CASRLGTSEQFF. The CDR3, as DNA: TGTGCCAGCAGACTGGGGACTAGCGAGCAGTTCTTC.

The V and J genes are TRBV5-6 and TRBJ2-3; 12 nucleotides agree with TRBD2. The CDR3 has 16 amino acids. The junction had 7 bases not matched to a gene; V was cut back by 4 bases and J by 4 bases. CDR1 is SGHDT, CDR2 YYEEEE, per germline. The CDR3 is CASSPSSGRAADTQYF. DNA for the CDR3: TGTGCCAGCAGCCCCTCTAGCGGGAGGGCCGCAGATACGCAGTATTTT.

This rearrangement joins TRBV7-8 to TRBJ2-3, with no clear D. Trimming left V 1 base short and J 0 bases short, with 5 bases between. The CDR3 sequence is 14 residues long. Germline loops: CDR1 SGHVS, CDR2 FQNEAQ. The CDR3 DNA sequence: TGTGCCAGCAGCTTAGGGGTTAGCACAGATACGCAGTATTTT. Translation gives CASSLGVSTDTQYF.

The chain has TRBV10-1 and TRBJ1-1; 8 bases are a match to TRBD1. Germline CDR1 and CDR2: WNHNN and SYGVQD (reference sequence). The V gene end was trimmed by 6 bases and the J gene end by 1 base; junction bases not matched to a gene: 4. The CDR3 sequence is 14 residues long. CDR3 sequence (DNA): TGCGCCAGCAGAGCAGGGGGCTCGAACACTGAAGCTTTCTTT. This codes for CASRAGGSNTEAFF.

The chain carries TRBV6-1 and TRBJ1-1, with 9 bases matching TRBD1. This CDR3 is built from 14 residues. The junction had 6 bases not matched to a gene; V was cut back by 4 bases and J by 6 bases. Per the germline V gene, CDR1 is MNHNS and CDR2 is SASEGT. The CDR3 sequence: CASSVTGQGAEAFF. The CDR3 nucleotides read TGTGCCAGCAGTGTTACGGGACAGGGCGCTGAAGCTTTCTTT.

The chain recombines TRBV7-9 with TRBJ1-2, with D possibly matching TRBD1 (6 bases). This CDR3 spans 13 amino acids. Germline V gene data show CDR1 as SEHNR and CDR2 as FQNEAQ (reference sequence). V was cut by 10 bases and J by 2 bases, with 14 bases left in between. The CDR3 nucleotides are TGTGCCACCAACCGGGACACCAACTATGGCTACACCTTC. Encoded protein: CATNRDTNYGYTF.

J is TRBJ2-3 and V is TRBV10-1; TRBD1 is a possible D gene (6 bases). The CDR3 spans 13 residues. In germline, CDR1 is WNHNN, CDR2 SYGVQD (reference sequence). The germline V and J ends were trimmed by 7 bases and 8 bases, with 16 bases remaining between them. CDR3 sequence: CASTNDIQGTQYF. CDR3 nucleotide sequence: TGCGCCAGCACTAACGACATACAGGGTACGCAGTATTTT.

The chain employs TRBV6-1 and TRBJ1-1; D not resolved. Trimming left V 1 base short and J 7 bases short, with 7 bases between. CDR1 is MNHNS and CDR2 is SASEGT in the germline V gene. This CDR3 contains 12 residues. DNA for the CDR3: TGTGCCAGCAGTGAAGTTATTGGTGAAGCTTTCTTT. Translation gives CASSEVIGEAFF.

The rearrangement links TRBV7-2 to TRBJ2-3, with D unresolved. Germline lookup yields CDR1 SGHTA and CDR2 FQGNSA. The CDR3 has 15 amino acids. The V end was cut by 2 bases, the J end by 2 bases, with 11 bases between. In DNA, the CDR3 is TGTGCCAGCAGCTTAAGGCAGGCCATCACAGATACGCAGTATTTT. The encoded protein is CASSLRQAITDTQYF.

Relative to its sample, this clone is medium-sized (0.01 to 0.1%). The chain joins TRBV11-1 to TRBJ2-7; no clear D gene. The CDR3 covers 13 residues. V was shortened by 1 base and J by 2 bases, with 6 bases between the two germline ends. Germline CDR1 and CDR2: SGHAT and FQDESV (reference sequence). This chain's CDR3 is CASSLGRTYEQYF. The CDR3 DNA reads as TGTGCCAGCAGCTTAGGCCGGACCTACGAGCAGTACTTC.